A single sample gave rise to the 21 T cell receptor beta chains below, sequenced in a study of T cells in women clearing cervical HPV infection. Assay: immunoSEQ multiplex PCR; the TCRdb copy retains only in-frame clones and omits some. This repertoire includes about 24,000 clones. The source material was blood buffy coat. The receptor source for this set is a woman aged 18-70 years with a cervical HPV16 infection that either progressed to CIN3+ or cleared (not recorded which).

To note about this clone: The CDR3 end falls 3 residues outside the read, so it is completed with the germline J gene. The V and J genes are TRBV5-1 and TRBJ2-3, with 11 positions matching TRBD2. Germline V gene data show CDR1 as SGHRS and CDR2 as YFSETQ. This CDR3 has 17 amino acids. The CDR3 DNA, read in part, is TGCGCCAGCAGCCCGCGGACTAGCGGGCAACCCGGGGGGACG. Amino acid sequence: CASSPRTSGQPGGT. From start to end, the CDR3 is CASSPRTSGQPGGTQYF. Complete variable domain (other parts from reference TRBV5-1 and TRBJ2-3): KAGVTQTPRYLIKTRGQQVTLSCSPISGHRSVSWYQQTPGQGLQFLFEYFSETQRNKGNFPGRFSGRQFSNSRSEMNVSTLELGDSALYLCASSPRTSGQPGGTQYFGPGTRLTVL.

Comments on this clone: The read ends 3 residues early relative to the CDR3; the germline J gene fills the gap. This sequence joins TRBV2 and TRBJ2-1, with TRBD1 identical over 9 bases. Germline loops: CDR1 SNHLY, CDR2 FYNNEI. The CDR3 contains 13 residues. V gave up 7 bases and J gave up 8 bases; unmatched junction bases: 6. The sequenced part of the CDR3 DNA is TGTGCCAGCACTAGGACAGGGGTCGATGAG. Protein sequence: CASTRTGVDE. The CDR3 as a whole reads CASTRTGVDEQFF.

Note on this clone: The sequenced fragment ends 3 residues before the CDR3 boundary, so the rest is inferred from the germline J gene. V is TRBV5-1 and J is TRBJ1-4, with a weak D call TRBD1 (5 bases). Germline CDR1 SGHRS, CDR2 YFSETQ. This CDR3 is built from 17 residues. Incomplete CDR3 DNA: TGCGCCAGCAGCTTGGACTATACTCGTTCTGGGGCCAACGTA. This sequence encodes CASSLDYTRSGANV. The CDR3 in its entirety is CASSLDYTRSGANVLFF. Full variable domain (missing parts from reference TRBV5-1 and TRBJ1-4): KAGVTQTPRYLIKTRGQQVTLSCSPISGHRSVSWYQQTPGQGLQFLFEYFSETQRNKGNFPGRFSGRQFSNSRSEMNVSTLELGDSALYLCASSLDYTRSGANVLFFGSGTQLSVL.

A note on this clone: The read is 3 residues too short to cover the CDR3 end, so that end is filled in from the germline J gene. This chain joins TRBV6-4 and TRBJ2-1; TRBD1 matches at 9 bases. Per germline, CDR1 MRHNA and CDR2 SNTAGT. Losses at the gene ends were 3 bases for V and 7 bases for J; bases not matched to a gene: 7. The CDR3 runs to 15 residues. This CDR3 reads CASSDTTGGSNEQFF. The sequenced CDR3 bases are TGTGCCAGCAGTGATACGACAGGGGGGTCGAATGAG.

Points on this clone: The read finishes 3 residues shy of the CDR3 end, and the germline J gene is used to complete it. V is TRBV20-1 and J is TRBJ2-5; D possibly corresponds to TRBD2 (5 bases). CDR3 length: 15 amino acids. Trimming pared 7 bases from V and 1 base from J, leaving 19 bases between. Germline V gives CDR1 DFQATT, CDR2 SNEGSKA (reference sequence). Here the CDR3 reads CSVKEGRVSQETQYF. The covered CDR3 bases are TGCAGTGTCAAAGAGGGTAGGGTCAGCCAAGAGACC.

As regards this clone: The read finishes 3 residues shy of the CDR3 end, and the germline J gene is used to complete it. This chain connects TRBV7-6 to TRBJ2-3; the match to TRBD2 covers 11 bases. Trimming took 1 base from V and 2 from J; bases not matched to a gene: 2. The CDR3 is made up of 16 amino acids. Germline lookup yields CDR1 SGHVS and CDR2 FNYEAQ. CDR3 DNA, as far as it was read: TGTGCCAGCAGCTTAGGGGGACTAGCGGCCACAGATACG. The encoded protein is CASSLGGLAATDT. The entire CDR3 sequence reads CASSLGGLAATDTQYF.

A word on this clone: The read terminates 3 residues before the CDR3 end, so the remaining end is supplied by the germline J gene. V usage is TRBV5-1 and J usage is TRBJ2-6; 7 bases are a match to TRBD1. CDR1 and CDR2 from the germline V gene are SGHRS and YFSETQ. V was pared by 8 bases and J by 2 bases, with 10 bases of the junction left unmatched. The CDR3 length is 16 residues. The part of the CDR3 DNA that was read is TGCGCCAGTTGGGGCAGGGGGTCGGCTGGGGCCAACGTC. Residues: CASWGRGSAGANV. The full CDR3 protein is CASWGRGSAGANVLTF.

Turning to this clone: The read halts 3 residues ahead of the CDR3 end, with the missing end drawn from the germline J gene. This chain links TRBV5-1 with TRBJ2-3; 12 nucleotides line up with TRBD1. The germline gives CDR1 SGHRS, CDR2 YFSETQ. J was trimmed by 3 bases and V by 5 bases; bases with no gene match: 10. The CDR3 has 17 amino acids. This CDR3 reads CASRPNPGQGATDTQYF. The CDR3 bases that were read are TGCGCCAGCAGGCCTAACCCGGGACAGGGGGCAACAGATACG.

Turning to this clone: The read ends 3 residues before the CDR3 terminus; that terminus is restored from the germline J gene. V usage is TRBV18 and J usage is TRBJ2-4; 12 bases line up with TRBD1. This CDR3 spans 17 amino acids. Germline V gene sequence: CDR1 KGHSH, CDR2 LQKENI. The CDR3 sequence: CASSPERDRGRFYGQYF. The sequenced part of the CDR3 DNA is TGTGCCAGCTCACCAGAAAGGGACAGGGGGCGTTTCTATGGT.

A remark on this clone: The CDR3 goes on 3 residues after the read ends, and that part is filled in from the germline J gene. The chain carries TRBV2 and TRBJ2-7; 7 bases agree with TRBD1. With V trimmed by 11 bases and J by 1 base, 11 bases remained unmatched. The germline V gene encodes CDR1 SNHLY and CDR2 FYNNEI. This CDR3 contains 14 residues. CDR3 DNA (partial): TGTGCCTGCCTCCGGGACAGATCTTCCTACGAG. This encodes CACLRDRSSYE. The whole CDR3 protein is CACLRDRSSYEQYF.

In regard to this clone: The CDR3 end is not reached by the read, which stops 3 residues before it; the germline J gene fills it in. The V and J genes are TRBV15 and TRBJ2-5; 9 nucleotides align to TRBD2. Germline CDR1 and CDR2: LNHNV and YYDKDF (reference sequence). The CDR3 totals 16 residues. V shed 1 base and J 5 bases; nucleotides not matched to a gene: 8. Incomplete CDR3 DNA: TGTGCCACCAGCAGAGCCCGCGGGAGGGGGTTGGAGACC. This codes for CATSRARGRGLET. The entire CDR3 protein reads CATSRARGRGLETQYF.

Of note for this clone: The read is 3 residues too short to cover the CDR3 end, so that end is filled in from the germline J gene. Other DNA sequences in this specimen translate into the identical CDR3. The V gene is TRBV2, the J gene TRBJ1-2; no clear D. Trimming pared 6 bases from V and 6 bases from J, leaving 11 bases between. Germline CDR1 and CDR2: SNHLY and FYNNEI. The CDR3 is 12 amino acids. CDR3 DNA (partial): TGTGCCAGCAGCTACAGATACGATGGC. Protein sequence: CASSYRYDG. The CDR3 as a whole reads CASSYRYDGYTF.

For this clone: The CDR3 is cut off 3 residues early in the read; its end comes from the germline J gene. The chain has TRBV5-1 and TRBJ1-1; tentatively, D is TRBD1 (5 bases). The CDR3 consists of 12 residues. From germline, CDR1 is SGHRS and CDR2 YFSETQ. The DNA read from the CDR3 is TGCGCCAGCAGCTTGGTAACAGGAGAA. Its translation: CASSLVTGE. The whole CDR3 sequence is CASSLVTGEAFF.

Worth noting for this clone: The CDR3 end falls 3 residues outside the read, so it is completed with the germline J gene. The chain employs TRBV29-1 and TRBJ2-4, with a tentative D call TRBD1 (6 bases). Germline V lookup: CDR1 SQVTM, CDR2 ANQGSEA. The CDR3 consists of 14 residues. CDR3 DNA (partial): TGCAGCGTTGATACAGGGTGGTCGCGAGAGACT. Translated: CSVDTGWSRET. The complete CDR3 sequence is CSVDTGWSRETQYF.

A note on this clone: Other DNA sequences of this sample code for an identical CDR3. The CDR3 bases that were read are TGCAGTGCTAGTCCTGGACAGGGCTACGAG. This gives the protein CSASPGQGYE. In full, the CDR3 is CSASPGQGYEQYF. This sequence joins TRBV20-1 and TRBJ2-7; TRBD1 matches at 8 bases. Read sequence stops 3 residues before the CDR3 end, and the germline J gene provides the missing end. This CDR3 spans 13 amino acids. The V gene's germline CDR1 is DFQATT and CDR2 SNEGSKA (reference sequence). Trimming at V came to 3 bases and at J to 3 bases, leaving 4 bases not matched to a gene.

CDR3 sequence: CASSGLAGGLTDTQYF. The sequenced part of the CDR3 DNA is TGTGCCAGCAGTGGGTTAGCGGGGGGACTCACAGATACC. V and J are TRBV2 and TRBJ2-5; 10 bases fit TRBD2. The read gets to within 3 residues of the CDR3 end, and the germline J gene fills in the rest. Germline V lookup: CDR1 SNHLY, CDR2 FYNNEI. The CDR3 is 16 residues long.

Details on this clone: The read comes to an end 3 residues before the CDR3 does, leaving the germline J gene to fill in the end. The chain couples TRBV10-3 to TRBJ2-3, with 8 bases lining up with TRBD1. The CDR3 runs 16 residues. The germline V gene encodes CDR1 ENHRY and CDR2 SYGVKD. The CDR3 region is CAISERDRSLQETQYF. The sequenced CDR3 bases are TGTGCCATCAGTGAGAGGGACAGGAGTCTCCAAGAGACG.

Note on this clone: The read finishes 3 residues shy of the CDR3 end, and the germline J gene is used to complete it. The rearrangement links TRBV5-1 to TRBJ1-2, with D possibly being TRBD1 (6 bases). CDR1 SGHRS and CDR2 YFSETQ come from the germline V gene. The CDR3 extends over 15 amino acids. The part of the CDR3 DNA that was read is TGCGCCAGCAGCTTCGGGGATGGCAGGGGCTACGAC. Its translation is CASSFGDGRGYD. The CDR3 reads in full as CASSFGDGRGYDYTF.

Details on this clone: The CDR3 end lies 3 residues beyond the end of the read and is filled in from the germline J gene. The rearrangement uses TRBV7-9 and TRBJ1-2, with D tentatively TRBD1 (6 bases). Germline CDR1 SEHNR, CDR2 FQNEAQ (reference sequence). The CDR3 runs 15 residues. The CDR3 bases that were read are TGTGCCAGCAGCCTCTTGCGGGGGCCCTACAATGAC. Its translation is CASSLLRGPYND. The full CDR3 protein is CASSLLRGPYNDYTF.

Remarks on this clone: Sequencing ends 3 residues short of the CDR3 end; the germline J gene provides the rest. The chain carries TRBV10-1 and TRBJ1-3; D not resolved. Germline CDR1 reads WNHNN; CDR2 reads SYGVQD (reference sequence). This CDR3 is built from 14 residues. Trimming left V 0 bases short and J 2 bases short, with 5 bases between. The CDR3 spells CASSESATGNTIYF. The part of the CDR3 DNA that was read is TGCGCCAGCAGTGAGTCCGCGACTGGAAACACC.

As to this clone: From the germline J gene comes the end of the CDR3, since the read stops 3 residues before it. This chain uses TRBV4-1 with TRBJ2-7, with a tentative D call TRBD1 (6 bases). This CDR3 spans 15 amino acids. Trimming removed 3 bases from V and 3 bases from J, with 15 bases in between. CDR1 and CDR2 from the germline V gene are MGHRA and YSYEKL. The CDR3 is CASSHPGQSLYEQYF. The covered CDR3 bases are TGCGCCAGCAGCCACCCCGGACAGAGCCTCTACGAG.